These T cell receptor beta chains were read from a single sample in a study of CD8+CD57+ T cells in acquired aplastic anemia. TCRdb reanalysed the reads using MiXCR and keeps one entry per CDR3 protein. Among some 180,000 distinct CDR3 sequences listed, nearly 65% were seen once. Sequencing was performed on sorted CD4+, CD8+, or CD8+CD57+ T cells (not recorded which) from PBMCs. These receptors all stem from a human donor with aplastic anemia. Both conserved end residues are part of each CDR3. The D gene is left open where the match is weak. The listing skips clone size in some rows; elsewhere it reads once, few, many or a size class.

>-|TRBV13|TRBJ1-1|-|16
TGTGCCAGCATCGTAGTCGGGGTCCCTATGAACACTGAAGCTATCTTT
CASIVVGVPMNTEAIF
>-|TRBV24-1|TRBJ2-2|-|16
TGTGCCACCAGTGATGCCGGGCCACTGAACACCGGGGAGCTGTTTTTT
CATSDAGPLNTGELFF
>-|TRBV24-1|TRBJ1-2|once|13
TGTGCCACCAGTGATGGACAGAGCTATGGCTACACCTTC
CATSDGQSYGYTF
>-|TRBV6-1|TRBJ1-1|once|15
TGTGCCAGCAGACCCCTGGACTCGGTGAGCACTGAAGCTTTCTTT
CASRPLDSVSTEAFF
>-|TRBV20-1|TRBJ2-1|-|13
TGCAGTGCTAGAGGGACAAGGGATTGGGAGCAGTTCTTC
CSARGTRDWEQFF
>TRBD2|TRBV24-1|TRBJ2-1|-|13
TGTGCCACCAGTGAGAATAGCGGGAGGCCGAGGTTCTTC
CATSENSGRPRFF
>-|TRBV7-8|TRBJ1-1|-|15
TGCGCCAGCAGCTTAGCGTCTGGTGTCAGCACTGAAGCTTTCTTT
CASSLASGVSTEAFF
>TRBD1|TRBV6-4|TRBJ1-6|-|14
TGTGCCAGCAGTGCAGGGGGCAGGTATTCACCCCTCCACTTT
CASSAGGRYSPLHF
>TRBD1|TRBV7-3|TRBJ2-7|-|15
TGTGCCAGCAGCTCTGTCGGGACAGGTTCCTACGAGCAGTACTTC
CASSSVGTGSYEQYF
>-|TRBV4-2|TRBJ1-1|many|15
TGTGCCAGCAGCCAAGAATGGAACAGGGCCACTGAAGCTTTCTTT
CASSQEWNRATEAFF
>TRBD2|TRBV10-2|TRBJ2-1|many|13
TGCGCCAGCAGTGACACTAGCGTAGGTGAGCAGTTCTTC
CASSDTSVGEQFF
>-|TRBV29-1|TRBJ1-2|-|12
TGCAGCGTTCTCAGGGGAAGGTATTGCTACACCTTC
CSVLRGRYCYTF
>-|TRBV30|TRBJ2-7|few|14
TGTGCCTGGAGCCCCGGGGTTAGCTTTTACGAGCAGTACTTC
CAWSPGVSFYEQYF
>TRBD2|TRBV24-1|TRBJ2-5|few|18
TGTGCCACCAGTGATGAGGTTGGGACTAGCGCCCACCAAGAGACCCAGTACTTC
CATSDEVGTSAHQETQYF
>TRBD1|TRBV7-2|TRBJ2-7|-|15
TGTGCCAGCAGTGGTGTGACAGGGGCATCCTACGAGCAGTACTTC
CASSGVTGASYEQYF
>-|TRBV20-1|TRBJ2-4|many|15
TGCAGTGCTAGAGATTTCCAGGGGAGAGGGGACATTCAGTACTTC
CSARDFQGRGDIQYF
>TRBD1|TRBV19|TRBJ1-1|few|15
TGTGCCAGTAGTATCCGGACAGGGGGGAACACTGAAGCTTTCTTT
CASSIRTGGNTEAFF
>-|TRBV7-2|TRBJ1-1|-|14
TGTGCCAGCAGCCGCGACGTAACGAACACTGAAGCTTTCTTT
CASSRDVTNTEAFF
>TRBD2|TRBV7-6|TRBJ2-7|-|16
TGTGCCAGCAGCTTATCTGGACTAGCAGAACCCTACGAGCAGTACTTC
CASSLSGLAEPYEQYF
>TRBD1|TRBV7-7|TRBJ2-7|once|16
TGTGCTAGCAGCCCTCTCCGGGACAGGGAAATCTACGAGCAGTACTTC
CASSPLRDREIYEQYF
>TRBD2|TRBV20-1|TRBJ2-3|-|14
TGCAGTGCTAGACTAGCGGGAGAGGGAGATACGCAGTATTTT
CSARLAGEGDTQYF
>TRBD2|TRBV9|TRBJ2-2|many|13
TGTGCCAGCAGCGAGGGAGGGACCGGGGAGCTGTTTTTT
CASSEGGTGELFF
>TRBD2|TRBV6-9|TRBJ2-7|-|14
TGTGCCAGCATCGAAGCGGGGAGCTCCTACGAGCAGTACTTC
CASIEAGSSYEQYF
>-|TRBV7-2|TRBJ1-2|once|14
TGTGCCAGCAGTCCGGGGGGGGCTGGCTATGGCTACACCTTC
CASSPGGAGYGYTF
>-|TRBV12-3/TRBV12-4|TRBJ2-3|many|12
TGTGCCAGCAGTACGTCCCCAAGTACGCAGTATTTT
CASSTSPSTQYF
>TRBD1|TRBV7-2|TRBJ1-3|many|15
TGTGCCAGCAGCTACCACAGGGGGGCTGGTAACACCATATATTTT
CASSYHRGAGNTIYF
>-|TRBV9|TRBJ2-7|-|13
TGTGCCAGCAGCGCCGGGGGAGGTCACGAGCAGTACTTC
CASSAGGGHEQYF
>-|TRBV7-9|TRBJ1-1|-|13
TGTGCTAGCAGCTTTAGCTTAGACACTGAAGCTTTCTTT
CASSFSLDTEAFF
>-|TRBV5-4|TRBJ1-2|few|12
TGTGCCAGCAGCTTGATAAACTATGGCTACACCTTC
CASSLINYGYTF
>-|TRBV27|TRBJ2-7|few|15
TGTGCCAGCAGTTTATCGGGCTCAGGTACCTACGAGCAGTACTTC
CASSLSGSGTYEQYF
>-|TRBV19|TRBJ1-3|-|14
TGTGCCAGTAGTTCCAGGCTCTCTGGAAACACCATATATTTT
CASSSRLSGNTIYF
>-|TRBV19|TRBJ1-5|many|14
TGTGCCAGTAGTATCGAGTACGGGTATCAGCCCCAGCATTTT
CASSIEYGYQPQHF
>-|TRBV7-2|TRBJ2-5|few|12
TGTGCCAGCAAAGAGGGCGGAGAGACCCAGTACTTC
CASKEGGETQYF
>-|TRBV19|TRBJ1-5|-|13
TGTGCCAGTAGTACGGGGGACCAAAAGCCCCAGCATTTT
CASSTGDQKPQHF
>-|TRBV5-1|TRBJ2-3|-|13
TGCGCCAGCACCGCCAGCAGGGGAGATACGCAGTATTTT
CASTASRGDTQYF
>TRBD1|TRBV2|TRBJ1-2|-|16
TGTGCCAGCAGTGGCCGGGACAGGGGGCTGGACTATGGCTACACCTTC
CASSGRDRGLDYGYTF
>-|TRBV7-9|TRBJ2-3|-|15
TGTGCCAGCAGTGGAGGACAAGTCCCTCCCCATACGCAGTATTTT
CASSGGQVPPHTQYF
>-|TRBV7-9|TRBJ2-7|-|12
TGTGCCAGCAGCCTACGAGGGGGCGAGCAGTACTTC
CASSLRGGEQYF
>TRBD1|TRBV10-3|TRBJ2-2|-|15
TGTGCCATCAAGGTGGGACAGGGCAACACCGGGGAGCTGTTTTTT
CAIKVGQGNTGELFF
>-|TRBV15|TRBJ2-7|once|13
TGTGCCACCAGCAGAGATTTTTCCTACGAGCAGTACTTC
CATSRDFSYEQYF
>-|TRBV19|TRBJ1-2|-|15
TGTGCCAGTAGTATCCCCACGACAGCTCCGTATGGCTACACCTTC
CASSIPTTAPYGYTF
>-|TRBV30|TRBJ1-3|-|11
TGTGCCTGGAGTCCTGGAAACACCATATATTTT
CAWSPGNTIYF
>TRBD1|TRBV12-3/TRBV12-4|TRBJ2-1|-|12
TGTGCCAGCAGTTGGACAGGGGGAGAGCAGTTCTTC
CASSWTGGEQFF
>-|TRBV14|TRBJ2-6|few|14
TGTGCCAGCAGCCACGTCCCGGGGGCCAACGTCCTGACTTTC
CASSHVPGANVLTF
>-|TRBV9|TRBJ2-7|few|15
TGTGCCAGCAGCGTAGGATGGCAGTCCTCCTACGAGCAGTACTTC
CASSVGWQSSYEQYF
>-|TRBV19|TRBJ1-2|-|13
TGTGCCAGTAACCGGGCACCTTACTATGGCTACACCTTC
CASNRAPYYGYTF